The rows below give T cell receptor beta chains drawn from one sample of a study of blood T cells in healthy people across ages. TCRdb called the 5' RACE reads again in MiXCR, with one record for every CDR3 protein. In the table there are approximately 900,000 distinct CDR3 sequences, approximately 49% of which are singletons. Sequenced: blood. These receptors were collected from a man aged 25 to 40 in good health. The conserved cysteine and the conserved F or W are not part of the CDR3 here.

TRBJ1-5 | TRBV6-5 | ASRGTGVDQPQH
TRBJ2-3 | TRBV3-1 | ASSQDTGFPTDTQY
TRBJ2-3 | TRBV20-1 | SAPEAIPDTQY
TRBJ2-1 | TRBV30 | AWSVGTGVNEQF
TRBJ1-1 | TRBV6-2/TRBV6-3 | ASSYGVSEAF
TRBJ2-5 | TRBV6-2/TRBV6-3 | ASSSPPGLAGGQETQY
TRBJ1-1 | TRBV7-2 | ASSLPIGQNTEAF
TRBJ2-7 | TRBV3-1 | ASSQSYNSYEQY
TRBJ2-3 | TRBV6-2/TRBV6-3 | ASSYRPATDTQY
TRBJ2-7 | TRBV12-3/TRBV12-4 | ASSSGTWMSEQY
TRBJ1-6 | TRBV2 | ASLTDTYNSPLH
TRBJ1-1 | TRBV20-1 | SADLGGMNTEAF
TRBJ2-3 | TRBV5-1 | ASSLVPSGGGSVGADTQY
TRBJ2-1 | TRBV29-1 | SVTRHDEGEQF
TRBJ2-1 | TRBV25-1 | ASSATRMSYNEQF
TRBJ2-3 | TRBV6-6 | ASSAAGVQADTQY
TRBJ2-5 | TRBV12-3/TRBV12-4 | ASSFWGSETQY
TRBJ1-1 | TRBV20-1 | SARHGMNTEAF
TRBJ2-3 | TRBV27 | ASSLSGSGWDTQY
TRBJ1-4 | TRBV13 | ASRRQNEKLF
TRBJ2-7 | TRBV12-3/TRBV12-4 | ASSHSGVIPYEQY
TRBJ2-5 | TRBV24-1 | TTSATSGEETQY
TRBJ1-2 | TRBV9 | ASSEYSGLNYGYT
TRBJ2-7 | TRBV4-1 | ASSQDADRREQY
TRBJ1-1 | TRBV7-2 | ASGRQGNTEAF
TRBJ2-3 | TRBV24-1 | ATSGRGTGQGTDTQY
TRBJ1-2 | TRBV7-2 | ASSLQGLVGYT
TRBJ2-7 | TRBV6-2/TRBV6-3 | ASSYRNFKGYEQY
TRBJ2-3 | TRBV7-2 | ASSLKVGSTDTQY
TRBJ2-1 | TRBV20-1 | SASFSGGYNEQF
TRBJ2-5 | TRBV5-6 | ASSLKGREETQY
TRBJ1-6 | TRBV2 | ASQGEGGVSPLH
TRBJ2-7 | TRBV20-1 | SAQIGHTSGEQY
- | TRBV24-1 | ATSDQGAAIQY
- | TRBV20-1 | SATRTGPRHEQY
- | TRBV27 | ASRWAGGNEQY
TRBJ2-2 | TRBV3-1 | ASSQEWDRGTGELF